This TCR beta chain was sequenced in a study of OX40 agonist ivuxolimab in advanced cancers. Background on the whole study: Ivuxolimab, which targeted the costimulatory receptor OX40 (CD134), was an agonistic, fully human IgG2 monoclonal antibody. Partial responses were achieved by three dose-escalation patients, of whom one had hepatocellular carcinoma and two had cutaneous melanoma. Peripheral TCRbeta sequencing aimed to test whether ivuxolimab altered TCR sequence diversity and caused clonal T-cell expansion. Of the approximately 53 patients in dose escalation, about 20 had hepatocellular carcinoma, about 15 had melanoma, 9 had renal cell carcinoma and 9 had head and neck cancer. The paper covers the monotherapy dose-escalation part of the phase I ivuxolimab trial, which included N of about 50 patients. Patients were allowed to have had prior anti-PD-1, anti-PD-L1 or anti-CTLA-4 therapy, and approximately 37% of the dose-escalation patients had been treated with checkpoint inhibitors. Intravenous ivuxolimab was administered to patients every 2 weeks at six dose levels: 0.01, 0.1, 0.3, 1.5, 3 and 10 mg/kg. In the dose-escalation cohort, around four fifths of patients were male, and the mean age was approximately 60 years, with a range of about 23 to 85. Results and caveats for the whole study, not just this receptor: Partial responders in the 0.1-3.0 mg/kg groups had among the lowest normalized peripheral clonal expansion, especially among CD8+ T cells. On average, CD8+ T cells showed more expanded clones than CD4+ T cells after ivuxolimab. At doses from 0.1 to 3.0 mg/kg, clonal expansion was seen in both CD4+ and CD8+ blood T cells between baseline and week 6. Low levels of normalized T-cell clonal expansion were also seen in some patients who did not respond. The antigen specificity of the peripheral T cells that underwent clonal expansion was not determined.

Genomic DNA was extracted from sorted cells for sequencing of the TCRbeta CDR3 region. The immunoSEQ Assay was used to sequence the TCRbeta CDR3 regions. Sourced from immuneACCESS, this table was stored by TCRdb with only in-frame sequences that have V and J called. A share of the clones is absent; for the studies checked, an unresolved V gene accounts for under half, and the remainder has no known explanation. Counted in this sample were some 70,000 clones; over 80% of them appeared once. Of the sample, 2% to 2.5% falls within the top ten clones. Patients with autoimmune disease history or receiving systemic immunosuppression were excluded from the trial. In every dose cohort, peripheral blood was drawn for TCR sequencing at baseline, cycle 4 day 1, and cycle 7 day 1. Samples were obtained from an open-label, multicenter, first-in-human phase I dose-escalation trial of ivuxolimab. The trial enrolled adults with locally advanced or metastatic head and neck squamous cell, hepatocellular, melanoma or renal cell carcinoma. CD4+ and CD8+ T cells were sorted separately from peripheral blood before TCR sequencing.

About this clone: There is no known antigen for this receptor. No clone much larger than this one lies a single base away; base qualities are absent.

This clonotype was sampled from an adult with an advanced solid tumor such as melanoma, head and neck, liver or kidney cancer. The sequences come from CD4+ or CD8+ T cells sorted from blood, collected in a trial of the OX40 agonist ivuxolimab.

The DNA is as follows: TGTGCCAGCAGCTCAGAAAACGGACTAACAGGCGAGCAGTACTTC. This encodes CASSSENGLTGEQYF. The sequence joins TRBV7-3 to TRBJ2-7, and TRBD2 may be the D gene, going by 6 matching bases. Sequences SGHTA (CDR1) and FQGTGA (CDR2) are obtained from the germline V gene. V was cut back by 4 bases and J by 6 bases, leaving a gap of 19 bases between them. There are 15 amino acids in the CDR3, from cysteine to phenylalanine inclusive. Of the read, only the CDR3 DNA is kept; its 45 bases are in frame from base 1.